This T cell receptor beta chain was documented in a study of blood T cell dynamics during melanoma immunotherapy. The time point: week 3, after first cycle of checkpoint inhibitor. V gave up 0 bases and J gave up 2 bases; unmatched junction bases: 4. Looked up from germline, CDR1 is SGDLS and CDR2 is YYNGEE. This CDR3 contains 15 residues. Sequencing used immunoSEQ multiplex PCR; TCRdb keeps in-frame clones, though not all of them. This sample has fewer than 30,000 clones, with approximately 80% found just once. The specimen was blood, collected from a patient treated with checkpoint blockade. The chain recombines TRBV9 with TRBJ1-1; 7 positions match TRBD1. This TCR was recovered from a human donor with melanoma. In nucleotides, the CDR3 is TGTGCCAGCAGCGTAGAGGGGGCTCTAAACACTGAAGCTTTCTTT. Its protein is CASSVEGALNTEAFF.